Described below is a single T cell receptor beta chain sequence and its context. The clone's antigen remains unknown. Base-call qualities are not available, and no considerably larger clone is one nucleotide away. TCRbeta CDR3 regions were amplified from genomic DNA using the immunoSEQ Assay, a bias-controlled multiplex PCR. From the authors' description of their analysis: Within the assay, amplification of reference gene primers was used to estimate how many nucleated cells each sample contained. To quantify the absolute abundance of each unique TCRbeta CDR3 rearrangement, sequence reads were collapsed and filtered. For each sample, productive Simpson clonality was calculated by taking the square root of Simpson's diversity index across productive rearrangements. This is the immuneACCESS table as TCRdb keeps it, with only in-frame sequences that have V and J called. A part of the clones is gone; compared with another copy, unresolved V genes explain less than half, and the rest is unexplained. D and trimming were read from the DNA, whereas the V and J calls and clone size are those reported in that table. Counted in this sample were fewer than 300,000 clones; around 82% of them appeared once. The top ten clones comprise about 9.1% of the sample.

These data are taken from a study of blood T cell repertoires in COVID-19 (dated by TCRdb to the early 2020s). Study-level background: Samples from collaborators originated in the United States, Italy and Spain and spanned both the acute and convalescent phases of COVID-19. A de-identified subject ID, COVID-19 status, age in years and sex were almost always included in the sample metadata. The prospective study material was composed of cDNA or gDNA derived from T cells, B-cell-depleted T cells, or PBMCs. Where HLA class I and class II types were available, the types were taken from metadata supplied by the sample provider, not from assay-based typing. The repertoires were released in a freely available public database meant as a resource for research on the immune response to SARS-CoV-2. The dataset comprised deeply sampled blood TCRbeta repertoires from subjects exposed to, actively infected with, or recovered from COVID-19. The samples were drawn from two sources: the first 160 participants of the ongoing ImmuneRACE study, and approximately 1,300 subjects contributed by 6 global collaborators. The research as a whole found: How much clinical and demographic metadata was included differed by source and by participant, and the metadata was provided uncurated.

From the cysteine up to the phenylalanine, the CDR3 has a length of 16 residues. Left in the record is the CDR3 DNA by itself, 48 bases read in frame from the first base. Taken from the germline V gene (reference sequence), the CDR1 and CDR2 loops are LNHDA and SQIVND. For this chain, trimming is 4 bases at the V end and 5 bases at the J end, and the number of junction bases without a gene match is 6. The collaborating institutions used their own protocols to collect whole blood in K2EDTA tubes. For TCRbeta analysis, collaborators shipped samples in one of three forms: frozen whole blood, isolated PBMCs, or DNA extracted from either of those sample types.

The sample was peripheral blood. This TCR was sampled from a human donor in a cohort sampled during active COVID-19. The sequence joins TRBV19 to TRBJ1-6; the central 9 bases match TRBD1. The base sequence is TGTGCCAGTAGTACGACCCGGGACAGGGATAATTCACCCCTCCACTTT. Its product reads: CASSTTRDRDNSPLHF.